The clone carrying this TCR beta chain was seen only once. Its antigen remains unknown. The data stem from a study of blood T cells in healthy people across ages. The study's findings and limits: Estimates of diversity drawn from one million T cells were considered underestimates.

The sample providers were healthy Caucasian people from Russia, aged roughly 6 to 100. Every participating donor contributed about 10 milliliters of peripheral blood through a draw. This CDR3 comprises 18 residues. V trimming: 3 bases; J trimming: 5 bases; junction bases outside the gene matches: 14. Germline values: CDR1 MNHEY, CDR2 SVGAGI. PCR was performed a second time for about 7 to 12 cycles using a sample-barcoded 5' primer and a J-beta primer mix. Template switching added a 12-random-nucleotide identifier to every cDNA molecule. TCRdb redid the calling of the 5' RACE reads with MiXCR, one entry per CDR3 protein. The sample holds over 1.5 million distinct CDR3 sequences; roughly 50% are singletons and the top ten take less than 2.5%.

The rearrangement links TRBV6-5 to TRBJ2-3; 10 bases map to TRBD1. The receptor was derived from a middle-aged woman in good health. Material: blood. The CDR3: CASSYNIHRDRGRDTQYF. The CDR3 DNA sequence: TGTGCCAGCAGTTATAACATTCACCGGGACAGGGGTAGAGATACGCAGTATTTT.